This T cell receptor (beta chain) is drawn from a study of blood T cell repertoires in COVID-19. Overall study: Some COVID-19 samples were acute and others convalescent; all came from the United States, Italy and Spain. Nucleic acid was either cDNA or gDNA, and it came from T cells, B-cell-depleted T cells, or PBMCs.

Original methodology: The assay estimated nucleated cells by amplifying reference gene primers. The protocol was immunoSEQ multiplex PCR, while the TCRdb copy is restricted to in-frame clones and leaves out a portion. V, J and clone size reflect that table, while D and trimming were determined from the DNA. Among fewer than 70,000 clones listed, over 70% were seen once. This CDR3 comprises 16 residues. The V gene's germline CDR1 is KGHSH and CDR2 LQKENI. Trimming removed 1 base from V and 0 bases from J, with 12 bases in between. This chain connects TRBV18 to TRBJ1-1, with a tentative D call TRBD1 (5 bases). This receptor was taken from a human donor in a cohort sampled during active COVID-19. The sample consisted of peripheral blood. The CDR3 loop is CASSPRPGLMNTEAFF. The CDR3 DNA reads as TGTGCCAGCTCACCACGCCCGGGACTGATGAACACTGAAGCTTTCTTT.